A selection of T cell receptor beta chains follows, all from one sample in a study of radiotherapy plus CTLA-4 blockade in lung cancer. The repertoire was sequenced with immunoSEQ multiplex PCR; TCRdb's copy has only in-frame clones and lacks some. Here the sample spans about 56,000 clones, approximately 80% being singletons. Sequencing was performed on peripheral blood, taken from a patient treated with radiotherapy plus ipilimumab. Every receptor here comes from a human donor with non-small cell lung cancer who had a complete response to radiotherapy plus ipilimumab. Both conserved end residues are part of each CDR3. The D gene is left open where the match is weak. Size tells how often a clone was seen (once, few, many) or the class of an expanded clone, and some rows leave it out.

>TRBJ1-2|TRBV9|NA|NA
CASSKDSHYGYTF
TGTGCCAGCAGCAAAGACAGCCACTATGGCTACACCTTC
>TRBJ1-2|TRBV2|NA|NA
CASSGGGIHGYTF
TGTGCCAGCAGTGGTGGAGGGATCCATGGCTACACCTTC
>TRBJ1-6|TRBV5-8|NA|TRBD1
CASRRVIGTGYSPLHF
TGTGCCAGCAGACGTGTTATTGGGACAGGGTATTCACCCCTCCACTTT
>TRBJ1-6|TRBV30|NA|TRBD1
CAWSADRVKSPLHF
TGTGCCTGGAGTGCTGACAGGGTTAAATCACCCCTCCACTTT
>TRBJ2-3|TRBV9|NA|TRBD2
CASSVLAGTDTQYF
TGTGCCAGCAGCGTTCTAGCGGGTACAGATACGCAGTATTTT
>TRBJ1-1|TRBV18|NA|NA
CASSPTGDSRTEAFF
TGTGCCAGCTCACCTACCGGCGACAGCCGAACTGAAGCTTTCTTT
>TRBJ1-2|TRBV7-9|NA|NA
CASSHPLQGLGGYTF
TGTGCCAGCAGCCACCCGCTACAGGGCTTGGGGGGCTACACCTTC
>TRBJ1-2|TRBV27|NA|TRBD1
CASSSGGGLYGYTF
TGTGCCAGCAGTTCGGGAGGGGGCCTCTATGGCTACACCTTC
>TRBJ2-7|TRBV5-1|NA|TRBD2
CASSQTLGGGGYEQYF
TGCGCCAGCAGCCAGACTCTTGGCGGGGGGGGCTACGAGCAGTACTTC
>TRBJ1-2|TRBV7-8|few|TRBD1
CASTQRGRGARSSDGYTF
TGTGCCAGCACCCAACGGGGCAGGGGGGCGAGGTCATCAGATGGCTACACCTTC
>TRBJ1-1|TRBV7-9|NA|NA
CASGGRNTEAFF
TGTGCCAGCGGCGGCAGAAACACTGAAGCTTTCTTT
>TRBJ1-2|TRBV27|NA|TRBD1
CASSLTGAYGYTF
TGTGCCAGCAGCCTTACAGGGGCCTATGGCTACACCTTC
>TRBJ1-2|TRBV5-4|NA|NA
CASSAGQGPSQYGYTF
TGTGCCAGCAGCGCGGGGCAGGGACCTTCTCAGTATGGCTACACCTTC
>TRBJ2-1|TRBV27|NA|TRBD2
CASSLLTGLAGVRNEQFF
TGTGCCAGCAGTTTACTAACTGGACTAGCGGGAGTTAGGAATGAGCAGTTCTTC
>TRBJ1-1|TRBV6-5|NA|NA
CASSYSPGTMKAFF
TGTGCCAGCAGTTACTCCCCCGGGACAATGAAAGCTTTCTTT
>TRBJ2-7|TRBV30|few|NA
CAWSVERRGLGQYF
TGTGCCTGGAGTGTCGAGAGGCGGGGGCTAGGGCAGTACTTC
>TRBJ2-5|TRBV5-1|NA|TRBD2
CASRSGLAGGLQETQYF
TGCGCCAGCAGGTCTGGTCTAGCGGGGGGGCTTCAAGAGACCCAGTACTTC
>TRBJ2-2|TRBV5-4|NA|NA
CASSRTGELFF
TGTGCCAGCAGCCGCACCGGGGAGCTGTTTTTT
>TRBJ2-7|TRBV5-6|NA|NA
CASSLQGGTYEQYF
TGTGCCAGCAGCTTACAGGGGGGGACCTACGAGCAGTACTTC
>TRBJ2-7|TRBV28|NA|TRBD1
CASITGTAYEQYF
TGTGCCAGCATCACCGGGACAGCCTACGAGCAGTACTTC
>TRBJ1-1|TRBV27|few|TRBD1
CASSLVRTGRALNTEAFF
TGTGCCAGCAGTTTGGTGAGGACAGGTAGGGCTTTGAACACTGAAGCTTTCTTT
>TRBJ2-1|TRBV4-1|NA|NA
CASSPVFF
TGCGCCAGCAGCCCAGTGTTCTTC
>TRBJ2-1|TRBV11-3|NA|TRBD1
CASSPSRTGGYNEQFF
TGTGCCAGCAGCCCTAGCCGGACAGGGGGATACAATGAGCAGTTCTTC
>TRBJ2-3|TRBV2|NA|NA
CASSGGGGYADTQYF
TGTGCCAGCAGTGGTGGTGGGGGGTACGCAGATACGCAGTATTTT
>TRBJ1-1|TRBV7-2|NA|NA
CASSLLTDTEAFF
TGTGCCAGCAGCTTGCTCACAGACACTGAAGCTTTCTTT
>TRBJ1-1|TRBV28|NA|TRBD1
CASTTGDRGLRGTEAFF
TGTGCCAGCACTACGGGGGACAGGGGGCTCAGGGGCACTGAAGCTTTCTTT
>TRBJ2-7|TRBV19|few|NA
CASSMGLSYEQYF
TGTGCCAGTAGTATGGGGCTTTCCTACGAGCAGTACTTC
>TRBJ2-2|TRBV5-1|NA|NA
CASSLVVGANTGELFF
TGCGCCAGCAGCTTGGTGGTGGGAGCGAACACCGGGGAGCTGTTTTTT
>TRBJ2-1|TRBV4-1|NA|TRBD2
CASSLRLAGYAYNEQFF
TGCGCCAGCAGCCTACGACTAGCGGGATATGCCTACAATGAGCAGTTCTTC
>TRBJ2-1|TRBV15|NA|TRBD2
CATSRGVSGTYNEQFF
TGTGCCACCAGCAGAGGGGTTAGCGGGACCTACAATGAGCAGTTCTTC
>TRBJ2-4|TRBV27|NA|NA
CASSLQGAKNIQYF
TGTGCCAGCAGTTTACAGGGGGCCAAAAACATTCAGTACTTC
>TRBJ1-6|TRBV2|few|NA
CASTQEVLVNSPLHF
TGTGCCAGCACCCAGGAGGTGTTAGTAAATTCACCCCTCCACTTT
>TRBJ2-7|TRBV29-1|once|NA
CSVTGISYEQYF
TGCAGCGTCACAGGTATCTCCTACGAGCAGTACTTC
>TRBJ1-2|TRBV19|NA|NA
CASRKTTGTPSGYTF
TGTGCCAGTAGGAAGACAACCGGGACACCATCGGGCTACACCTTC